Each of the 18 T cell receptor beta chains below was sequenced from the same sample in a study of shared clonotypes between healthy human individuals. Clones were read by immunoSEQ multiplex PCR, and TCRdb kept only the in-frame ones, dropping some. The table has some 2.4 million clones, over 85% seen once. Specimen: naive CD4+ T cells from PBMCs. Subset noted: CD45RA+ positively selected. The receptors shown here come from a man between 18 and 35 years old in good health. Some clones in this sample may be carry-over from other donors' samples.

The chain has TRBV2 and TRBJ1-6, with D uncertain. The CDR3 has 14 residues. V shed 6 bases and J shed 0 bases, with 6 bases lying between them. CDR1 SNHLY and CDR2 FYNNEI come from the germline V gene. The DNA for the CDR3 is TGTGCCAGCAGACGGGACTCCTATAATTCACCCCTCCACTTT. Protein product: CASRRDSYNSPLHF.

The V and J genes are TRBV7-6 and TRBJ2-2, with 13 bases identical to TRBD2. The CDR3 runs to 17 residues. V shed 5 bases, J shed 1 base, and the junction held 4 bases outside the gene matches. Germline V gene sequence: CDR1 SGHVS, CDR2 FNYEAQ. The CDR3 is CASSPRLAGGNTGELFF. The DNA of the CDR3 is TGTGCCAGCAGCCCCCGACTAGCGGGAGGGAACACCGGGGAGCTGTTTTTT.

This rearrangement joins TRBV18 to TRBJ1-6; D may be TRBD1 (6 bases). V lost 5 bases, J lost 8 bases, and 16 bases lay in between. The CDR3 has 15 residues. Germline CDR1 is KGHSH and CDR2 is LQKENI. The CDR3 loop reads CASSNRDTAYSPLHF. The CDR3 DNA follows: TGTGCCAGCTCAAACCGGGACACGGCGTATTCACCCCTCCACTTT.

CDR3 loop: CASSPHGTSGTHEQFF. CDR3 nucleotide sequence: TGTGCCAGCAGCCCTCACGGGACTAGCGGGACTCATGAGCAGTTCTTC. J is TRBJ2-1 and V is TRBV7-9, with TRBD2 matching over 13 bases. V trimming: 5 bases; J trimming: 8 bases; junction bases outside the gene matches: 9. The germline V gene has CDR1 SEHNR and CDR2 FQNEAQ (reference sequence). The CDR3 totals 16 residues.

This clone is a singleton in its sample. This sequence joins TRBV5-1 and TRBJ1-1, with 8 nucleotides matching TRBD1. V trimming: 0 bases; J trimming: 4 bases; junction bases outside the gene matches: 5. There are 15 residues in the CDR3. CDR1 is SGHRS and CDR2 is YFSETQ in the germline V gene. The CDR3 DNA follows: TGCGCCAGCAGCTTGGGGACAGGGAGATTCACTGAAGCTTTCTTT. It specifies CASSLGTGRFTEAFF.

J is TRBJ2-2 and V is TRBV7-3; no reliable D call. CDR1 is SGHTA and CDR2 is FQGTGA in the germline V gene. The CDR3 runs 15 residues. Trimming took 2 bases from V and 0 from J, leaving 7 bases between them. CDR3 region: CASSLVGPNTGELFF. CDR3 bases: TGTGCCAGCAGCTTAGTTGGGCCGAACACCGGGGAGCTGTTTTTT. Based on the CDR3 plus reference TRBV7-3 and TRBJ2-2, the full variable domain is GAGVSQTPSNKVTEKGKYVELRCDPISGHTALYWYRQSLGQGPEFLIYFQGTGAADDSGLPNDRFFAVRPEGSVSTLKIQRTERGDSAVYLCASSLVGPNTGELFFGEGSRLTVL.

A note on this clone: This same CDR3 is encoded by further DNA sequences in the sample. The rearrangement joins TRBV28 to TRBJ1-1; no firm D call. CDR3 length: 13 amino acids. Germline V gene lookup returns CDR1 MDHEN and CDR2 SYDVKM. V was clipped by 6 bases and J by 1 base, with 9 bases between them. The CDR3 region is CASRLDPNTEAFF. CDR3 DNA sequence: TGTGCCAGCAGATTAGATCCGAACACTGAAGCTTTCTTT.

The chain combines TRBV28 with TRBJ2-3, with D perhaps TRBD1 or TRBD2 (5 bases each). The CDR3 totals 14 residues. Trimming cost V 4 bases and J 4 bases, with 12 bases left between them. Germline V lookup: CDR1 MDHEN, CDR2 SYDVKM. In DNA form, the CDR3 reads TGTGCCAGCAGTTCCCCGGGGCGCGCAGATACGCAGTATTTT. Its translation: CASSSPGRADTQYF. The whole variable domain, filled in from reference TRBV28 and TRBJ2-3, reads DVKVTQSSRYLVKRTGEKVFLECVQDMDHENMFWYRQDPGLGLRLIYFSYDVKMKEKGDIPEGYSVSREKKERFSLILESASTNQTSMYLCASSSPGRADTQYFGPGTRLTVL.

This clone is a singleton in its sample. This chain uses TRBV27 with TRBJ2-6; the D gene is possibly TRBD1 (5 bases). The V end lost 4 bases, the J end lost 0 bases, and 19 bases lay between the germline ends. The CDR3 is made up of 19 amino acids. Germline V gives CDR1 MNHEY, CDR2 SMNVEV (reference sequence). The CDR3 sequence: CASSSTRQRAFSGANVLTF. The CDR3 DNA sequence: TGTGCCAGCAGTTCCACGCGACAGAGAGCCTTCTCTGGGGCCAACGTCCTGACTTTC.

This clone was observed a few times. The chain links TRBV2 to TRBJ1-5; no clear D gene. The V end lost 3 bases, the J end lost 5 bases, and 11 bases lay between the germline ends. The CDR3 covers 14 residues. The germline V gene encodes CDR1 SNHLY and CDR2 FYNNEI. Here the CDR3 DNA reads TGTGCCAGCAGTGATAGAAACAGAGATCAGCCCCAGCATTTT. Amino acids: CASSDRNRDQPQHF.

The chain links TRBV2 to TRBJ2-3, with unresolved D. Germline CDR1 reads SNHLY; CDR2 reads FYNNEI. The CDR3 totals 14 residues. Trimming took 3 bases from V and 2 from J, leaving 9 bases between them. CDR3 DNA: TGTGCCAGCAGTGACAGGACGGCCACAGATACGCAGTATTTT. It specifies CASSDRTATDTQYF.

The chain is built from TRBV5-8 and TRBJ1-5; D is undetermined. Trimming removed 4 bases from V and 0 bases from J, with 11 bases in between. This CDR3 has 15 amino acids. Germline V gives CDR1 SGHTS, CDR2 YDEGEE. The CDR3 nucleotides read TGTGCCAGCAGCACGGGTCATAATAGCAATCAGCCCCAGCATTTT. Protein product: CASSTGHNSNQPQHF.

The chain carries TRBV18 and TRBJ2-5; D may be TRBD1 or TRBD2 (5 bases each). Germline V CDR1 and CDR2: KGHSH, LQKENI. V lost 3 bases to trimming and J lost 0 bases, with 11 bases between them. The CDR3 extends over 15 amino acids. The CDR3 region is CASSPGTGHQETQYF. As DNA, the CDR3 is TGTGCCAGCTCACCCGGAACGGGACACCAAGAGACCCAGTACTTC.

This chain links TRBV5-4 with TRBJ2-5; D may be TRBD1 (6 bases). The CDR3 contains 16 residues. Germline V gives CDR1 SGHNT, CDR2 YYREEE (reference sequence). Trimming cost V 3 bases and J 4 bases, with 19 bases left between them. The CDR3 region is CASSSAQNRVGETQYF. CDR3 sequence (DNA): TGTGCCAGCAGCTCGGCCCAGAACAGGGTTGGAGAGACCCAGTACTTC.

The V and J genes are TRBV5-1 and TRBJ2-2; 13 bases line up with TRBD2. There are 17 residues in the CDR3. V was clipped by 4 bases and J by 2 bases; unmatched bases: 5. Per germline, CDR1 SGHRS and CDR2 YFSETQ. CDR3 sequence (DNA): TGCGCCAGCAGCGGCGGACTAGCGGGAGCAAACACCGGGGAGCTGTTTTTT. Translation gives CASSGGLAGANTGELFF.

A remark on this clone: This specimen includes other DNA sequences encoding the same CDR3. The V gene is TRBV7-3, the J gene TRBJ2-3, with TRBD2 identical over 7 bases. There are 15 residues in the CDR3. V shed 4 bases, J shed 0 bases, and the junction held 4 bases outside the gene matches. Germline lookup yields CDR1 SGHTA and CDR2 FQGTGA. The CDR3: CASSYEGGSTDTQYF. The DNA for the CDR3 is TGTGCCAGCAGCTACGAGGGAGGGAGCACAGATACGCAGTATTTT.

The V and J genes are TRBV11-3 and TRBJ2-1; no firm D call. Germline CDR1 SGHNT, CDR2 YENEEA. The CDR3 has 13 amino acids. V lost 0 bases and J lost 9, with 9 bases in between. CDR3 sequence: CASSLDSSTEQFF. The DNA of the CDR3 is TGTGCCAGCAGCTTAGATTCGAGTACTGAGCAGTTCTTC.

The sample holds a few counts of this clone. CDR3 in amino acids: CAWSLQARTEAFF. DNA for the CDR3: TGTGCCTGGAGCCTACAGGCGCGGACTGAAGCTTTCTTT. The rearrangement joins TRBV30 to TRBJ1-1; possible D gene TRBD1, 5 bases. CDR1 is GTSNPN, CDR2 SVGIG, per germline (reference sequence). The CDR3 extends over 13 amino acids. Trimming shortened V by 3 bases and J by 5 bases, and 13 bases separated the two germline ends. Combining the CDR3 with reference TRBV30 and TRBJ1-1 gives the whole variable domain SQTIHQWPATLVQPVGSPLSLECTVEGTSNPNLYWYRQAAGRGLQLLFYSVGIGQISSEVPQNLSASRPQDRQFILSSKKLLLSDSGFYLCAWSLQARTEAFFGQGTRLTVV.